The source of this T cell receptor beta chain is a study of blood T cell repertoires in COVID-19. On the study more broadly: PBMCs, B-cell-depleted T cells, or T cells were the source of the cDNA or gDNA that made up the material.

Source study methods: Amplification with reference gene primers provided the estimates of nucleated cell counts. Method: immunoSEQ multiplex PCR; TCRdb's copy keeps in-frame clones and lacks some. V and J calls and clone size are given by that table; D and trimming were obtained from the DNA. The repertoire holds tens of thousands of clones, with roughly 82% as singletons. The sample holds one count of this clone. V was pared by 0 bases and J by 6 bases, with 12 bases of the junction left unmatched. The germline V gene has CDR1 MGHRA and CDR2 YSYEKL. The CDR3 totals 19 residues. This clonotype was obtained from a human donor in a cohort sampled during active COVID-19. The chain links TRBV4-1 to TRBJ2-3; 13 bases match TRBD2. What was sequenced was peripheral blood. The CDR3 loop is CASSQEVLAGGPRFDTQYF. The CDR3, as DNA: TGCGCCAGCAGCCAAGAGGTACTAGCGGGGGGGCCTCGTTTTGATACGCAGTATTTT.